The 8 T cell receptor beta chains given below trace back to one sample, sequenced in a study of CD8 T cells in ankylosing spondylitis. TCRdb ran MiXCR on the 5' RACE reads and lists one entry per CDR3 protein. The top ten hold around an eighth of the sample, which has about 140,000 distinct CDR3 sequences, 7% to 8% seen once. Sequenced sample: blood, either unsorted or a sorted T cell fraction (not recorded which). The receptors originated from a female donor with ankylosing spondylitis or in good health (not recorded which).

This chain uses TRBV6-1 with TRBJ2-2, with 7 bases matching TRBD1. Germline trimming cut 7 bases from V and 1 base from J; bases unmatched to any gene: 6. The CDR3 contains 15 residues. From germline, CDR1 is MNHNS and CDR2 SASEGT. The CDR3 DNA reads TGTGCCAGCATATCTCGGACAGGGAACACCGGGGAGCTGTTTTTT. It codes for CASISRTGNTGELFF.

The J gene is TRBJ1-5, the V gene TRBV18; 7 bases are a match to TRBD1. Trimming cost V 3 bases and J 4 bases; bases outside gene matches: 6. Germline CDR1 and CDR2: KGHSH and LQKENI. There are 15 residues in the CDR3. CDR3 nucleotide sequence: TGTGCCAGCTCACCTAGTACAGGGGTGAATCAGCCCCAGCATTTT. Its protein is CASSPSTGVNQPQHF. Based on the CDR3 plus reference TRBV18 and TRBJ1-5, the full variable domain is NAGVMQNPRHLVRRRGQEARLRCSPMKGHSHVYWYRQLPEEGLKFMVYLQKENIIDESGMPKERFSAEFPKEGPSILRIQQVVRGDSAAYFCASSPSTGVNQPQHFGDGTRLSIL.

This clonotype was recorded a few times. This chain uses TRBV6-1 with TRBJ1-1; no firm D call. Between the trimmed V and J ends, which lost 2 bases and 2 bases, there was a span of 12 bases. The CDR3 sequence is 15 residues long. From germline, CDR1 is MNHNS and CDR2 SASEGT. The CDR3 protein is CASSEWVQSNTEAFF. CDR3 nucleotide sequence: TGTGCCAGCAGTGAATGGGTCCAGTCCAACACTGAAGCTTTCTTT.

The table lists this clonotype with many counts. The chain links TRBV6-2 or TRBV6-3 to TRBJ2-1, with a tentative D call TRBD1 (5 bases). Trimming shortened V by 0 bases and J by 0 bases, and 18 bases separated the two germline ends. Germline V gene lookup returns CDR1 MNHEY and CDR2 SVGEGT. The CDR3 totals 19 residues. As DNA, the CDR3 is TGTGCCAGCAGTTACTCGTACTCCCCGAGACAGAGCTCCTACAATGAGCAGTTCTTC. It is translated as CASSYSYSPRQSSYNEQFF.

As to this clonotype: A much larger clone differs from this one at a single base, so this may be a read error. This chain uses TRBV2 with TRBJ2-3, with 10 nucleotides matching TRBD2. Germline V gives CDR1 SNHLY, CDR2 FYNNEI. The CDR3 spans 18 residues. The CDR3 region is CAGSSRGLAGDLTDTQYF. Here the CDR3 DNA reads TGTGCCGGCAGTTCCAGAGGGCTAGCGGGGGACCTCACAGATACGCAGTATTTT.

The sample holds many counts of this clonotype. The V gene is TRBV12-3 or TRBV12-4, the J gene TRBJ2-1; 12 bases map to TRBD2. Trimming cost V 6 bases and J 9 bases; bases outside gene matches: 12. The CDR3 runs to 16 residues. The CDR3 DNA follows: TGTGCCAGCAGAAGACACACTAGCGGGGGGCGGGCTGAGCAGTTCTTC. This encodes CASRRHTSGGRAEQFF.

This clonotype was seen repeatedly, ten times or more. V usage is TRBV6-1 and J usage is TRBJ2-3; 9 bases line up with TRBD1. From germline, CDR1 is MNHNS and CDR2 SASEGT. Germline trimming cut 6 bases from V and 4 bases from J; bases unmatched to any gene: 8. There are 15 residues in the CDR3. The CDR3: CASRKTGGGPDTQYF. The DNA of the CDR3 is TGTGCCAGCAGAAAGACAGGGGGTGGACCAGATACGCAGTATTTT.

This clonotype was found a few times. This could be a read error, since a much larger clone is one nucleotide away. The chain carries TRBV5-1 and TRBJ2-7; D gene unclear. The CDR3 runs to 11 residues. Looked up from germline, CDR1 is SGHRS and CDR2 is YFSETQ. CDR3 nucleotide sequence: TGCGTCAGCAGCTTGGTAGGGGAGCAGTACTTC. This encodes CVSSLVGEQYF.